This TCR beta chain comes out of a study of T cell changes during pregnancy in multiple sclerosis. Germline assignment: CDR1 SEHNR and CDR2 FQNEAQ (reference sequence). The CDR3 is 16 amino acids. V was pared by 0 bases and J by 3 bases, with 3 bases of the junction left unmatched. This table comes from immunoSEQ multiplex PCR, and its TCRdb copy is limited to in-frame clones, with some not included. The sample has 60,000 to 70,000 clones; roughly 89% are singletons. The sequence came from a female donor in good health, enrolled as a control in a pregnancy study. The V and J genes are TRBV7-9 and TRBJ1-3, with 9 positions matching TRBD1. Source: peripheral blood, taken in the third trimester of pregnancy. This CDR3 reads CASSLALDRGGNTIYF. DNA for the CDR3: TGTGCCAGCAGCTTAGCGTTGGACAGGGGTGGAAACACCATATATTTT.